The sequence of this T cell receptor beta chain was determined in a study of cytomegalovirus exposure and HLA in healthy donors. Produced via immunoSEQ multiplex PCR; TCRdb's table is partial and in-frame only. The sample contains 130,000 to 150,000 clones, approximately 92% of which appear only once. Germline CDR1 reads KGHSH; CDR2 reads LQKENI. The CDR3 runs to 15 residues. V shed 6 bases, J shed 3 bases, and the junction held 6 bases outside the gene matches. V usage is TRBV18 and J usage is TRBJ1-3; 9 positions match TRBD1. The TCR was taken from a woman younger than 30 in good health and CMV-seropositive. The source material was PBMCs. In DNA, the CDR3 is TGTGCCAGCTCCCGCACAGGGGGCGGTGGAAACACCATATATTTT. It codes for CASSRTGGGGNTIYF.